This entry lists 2 T cell receptor beta chains sequenced from one sample in a study of blood T cell repertoires in COVID-19. Profiled with immunoSEQ multiplex PCR; TCRdb holds only in-frame clones, not every one. The sample includes over 60,000 clones, roughly four fifths of them seen just once. The source material was peripheral blood. Source of these receptors: a man in his fifties with COVID-19, enrolled during active disease.

This chain uses TRBV6-5 with TRBJ1-5; maybe TRBD1 (5 bases). V gave up 5 bases and J gave up 6 bases, with 11 bases separating them. The V gene's germline CDR1 is MNHEY and CDR2 SVGAGI. The length of the CDR3 is 13 residues. CDR3: CASSRQTGQPQHF. The DNA for the CDR3 is TGTGCCAGCAGTCGACAGACGGGTCAGCCCCAGCATTTT.

The chain combines TRBV9 with TRBJ2-7; no definite D call. V was clipped by 10 bases and J by 5 bases, with 7 bases between them. The length of the CDR3 is 9 residues. In germline, CDR1 is SGDLS, CDR2 YYNGEE. CDR3 in amino acids: CAGSNEQYF. DNA for the CDR3: TGTGCCGGTTCTAACGAGCAGTACTTC.